These 4 T cell receptor beta chains came from one sample sequenced in a study of cytomegalovirus exposure and HLA in healthy donors. Use of 60 Vbeta and 13 Jbeta primers characterized the PCR. Data came from immunoSEQ multiplex PCR; TCRdb stores just in-frame clones and leaves some out. In the table there are under 200,000 clones, about an eighth of which are singletons. The sequenced sample was PBMCs. The source of these receptors is a man in his forties or fifties in good health and CMV-seropositive.

This chain connects TRBV5-4 to TRBJ2-7; D is unclear. The CDR3 is 12 residues long. V was pared by 10 bases and J by 0 bases, with 11 bases between. The germline V gene encodes CDR1 SGHNT and CDR2 YYREEE (reference sequence). CDR3 nucleotides: TGTGCCTACTCGGCGGTCTCCTACGAGCAGTACTTC. This gives the protein CAYSAVSYEQYF.

This clone was seen more than once but under ten times. The V gene is TRBV6-1, the J gene TRBJ2-7; 9 bases agree with TRBD1. This CDR3 is 12 amino acids long. The V gene end was trimmed by 8 bases and the J gene end by 6 bases; junction bases not matched to a gene: 5. Germline V lookup: CDR1 MNHNS, CDR2 SASEGT. The CDR3: CASVTGGVEQYF. In DNA form, the CDR3 reads TGTGCCAGCGTGACAGGGGGAGTCGAGCAGTACTTC.

The gene calls are TRBV18 and TRBJ1-6; maybe TRBD1 (5 bases). Trimming stripped 2 bases from V and 8 bases from J, with 10 bases between. The germline gives CDR1 KGHSH, CDR2 LQKENI. The CDR3 extends over 14 amino acids. The CDR3 DNA reads as TGTGCCAGCTCACCATTAGGGGACTATTCACCCCTCCACTTT. Translated, it gives CASSPLGDYSPLHF.

The CDR3 DNA reads TGTGCCAGCAGCTTAACAGGGGGCGCGAGTGGCTACACCTTC. It codes for CASSLTGGASGYTF. V gene TRBV5-5 combines with J gene TRBJ1-2; the match to TRBD1 covers 9 bases. Germline loops: CDR1 SGHKS, CDR2 YYEKEE (reference sequence). The CDR3 extends over 14 amino acids. Germline trimming cut 2 bases from V and 7 bases from J; bases unmatched to any gene: 6.